These 4 T cell receptor beta chains were all obtained from the same sample, sequenced in a study of T cells after yellow fever vaccination (dated by TCRdb to between 2019 and 2020). Explained via the paper, the treatment or condition label denotes: live attenuated yellow fever vaccine strain. Receptors were amplified or captured by 5' RACE. Sequencing relied on an Illumina HiSeq 2500. The raw public reads went through TCRdb reprocessing: fastp at Q25, MiXCR clone calling, in-frame beta chains kept. Each entry merges the rows of one CDR3 protein and shows their most common DNA and genes. Within this sample are over 150,000 distinct CDR3 sequences, with approximately 6.2% of them counted one time only. In total, the top ten clones hold just under 3% of the sample. Source: CD4+ T cells sorted from PBMCs, taken on the day of the first yellow fever vaccination. The receptors derive from a man aged 18-30 years who received the YFV17D yellow fever vaccine.

This clonotype was observed a few times. This rearrangement joins TRBV12-3 or TRBV12-4 to TRBJ2-5; the match to TRBD2 covers 8 bases. The CDR3 spans 13 residues. V was clipped by 9 bases and J by 4 bases; unmatched bases: 7. The CDR3 DNA sequence: TGTGCCAGTGCGGCGGGGGGTTCAGAGACCCAGTACTTC. This translates into CASAAGGSETQYF.

The V call is TRBV7-9, the J call TRBJ2-1; D is undetermined. The V gene's germline CDR1 is SEHNR and CDR2 FQNEAQ (reference sequence). With 2 bases removed from V and 6 bases from J, the gap between germline ends came to 11 bases. The CDR3 is 14 amino acids. The CDR3 bases are TGTGCCAGCAGCTTATTGGCCCGGCCCAATGAGCAGTTCTTC. Protein: CASSLLARPNEQFF. Full variable domain (missing parts from reference TRBV7-9 and TRBJ2-1): DTGVSQNPRHKITKRGQNVTFRCDPISEHNRLYWYRQTLGQGPEFLTYFQNEAQLEKSRLLSDRFSAERPKGSFSTLEIQRTEQGDSAMYLCASSLLARPNEQFFGPGTRLTVL.

This clonotype showed up many times. This chain joins TRBV20-1 and TRBJ2-1; TRBD1 is a possible D gene (6 bases). With 1 base removed from V and 2 bases from J, the gap between germline ends came to 15 bases. Germline V gene sequence: CDR1 DFQATT, CDR2 SNEGSKA (reference sequence). The CDR3 sequence is 16 residues long. The chain's CDR3 is CSARGGAGVPYNEQFF. DNA of the CDR3: TGCAGTGCTAGAGGGGGAGCAGGGGTGCCCTACAATGAGCAGTTCTTC.

The chain couples TRBV30 to TRBJ2-3; D may be TRBD1 (6 bases). This CDR3 has 14 residues. V shed 0 bases and J shed 5 bases, with 12 bases lying between them. Germline CDR1 GTSNPN, CDR2 SVGIG (reference sequence). The chain's CDR3 is CAWSVPRGGDTQYF. CDR3 bases: TGTGCCTGGAGTGTACCCAGGGGTGGAGATACGCAGTATTTT. Based on the CDR3 plus reference TRBV30 and TRBJ2-3, the full variable domain is SQTIHQWPATLVQPVGSPLSLECTVEGTSNPNLYWYRQAAGRGLQLLFYSVGIGQISSEVPQNLSASRPQDRQFILSSKKLLLSDSGFYLCAWSVPRGGDTQYFGPGTRLTVL.